This T cell receptor beta chain comes out of a study of T cell repertoires in cytomegalovirus infection. Study summary: Use of recently identified HLA-C-restricted and well-studied HLA-B-restricted CMV epitopes was part of the study. Through public TCR beta signatures, both CMV infection and matching HLA type were indicated.

In germline, CDR1 is DFQATT, CDR2 SNEGSKA (reference sequence). After removal of 1 base from V and 2 bases from J, the junction contained 6 bases not matched to a gene. The CDR3 covers 15 residues. General study results and limits: Dominating the ex vivo response were HLA-C-restricted CMV-specific TCR beta clonotypes. Adding up the frequency of public TCR beta families identified people who carried CMV plus the relevant HLA.

Of note for this clonotype: Antigen specificity is unknown.

TCRdb re-analysed the reads in MiXCR, keeping a single row per CDR3 protein. The repertoire consists of 650,000 to 900,000 distinct CDR3 sequences, with about 27% occurring once and the leading ten covering around 13%. The sequencing here drew on cultured CD8+ T cells from PBMCs, taken from culture after CMV antigen stimulation. V gene TRBV20-1 combines with J gene TRBJ1-2, with 8 bases aligning to TRBD1. The sequence was obtained from a human donor in good health (CMV status not recorded). Some clones in this sample may be carry-over from other donors' samples. The CDR3 sequence is CSARVQGEVNYGYTF. The CDR3 nucleotides are TGCAGTGCTAGAGTACAGGGGGAAGTAAACTATGGCTACACCTTC.